These 6 T cell receptor beta chains came from one sample sequenced in a study of response to subunit inactivated influenza vaccine (dated by TCRdb to the late 2010s). Libraries came from RT-PCR. Sequencing relied on an Illumina HiSeq 2500. In TCRdb, the public reads were trimmed at Q25 with fastp and aligned with MiXCR, with productive beta chains retained. Every distinct CDR3 protein forms one entry, paired with its most common genes and DNA. The sample yields around 650,000 distinct CDR3 sequences; around a sixth were counted once. The top ten constitute roughly 12% of the sample. The sequences come from PBMCs from blood, collected approximately 12 days after vaccination. Receptor source: a man over 45 who received an inactivated influenza vaccine. Donor details come from another sample of the same person, matched by shared clones.

Ten or more counts support this clonotype. This CDR3 is CASSRNPNTEAFF. The CDR3 coding sequence is TGTGCCAGCAGTAGAAATCCGAACACTGAAGCTTTCTTT. The chain combines TRBV28 with TRBJ1-1; D is unresolved. CDR1 and CDR2 (germline): MDHEN, SYDVKM. With 5 bases removed from V and 1 base from J, the gap between germline ends came to 8 bases. The CDR3 extends over 13 amino acids.

The CDR3 loop is CATSRRDRDYNEQFF. The CDR3, as DNA: TGTGCCACCAGCCGCCGGGACAGGGATTACAATGAGCAGTTCTTC. The V gene is TRBV15, the J gene TRBJ2-1; 9 bases fit TRBD1. With V trimmed by 5 bases and J by 4 bases, 6 bases remained unmatched. The CDR3 is 15 residues long. Per germline, CDR1 LNHNV and CDR2 YYDKDF (reference sequence).

This chain joins TRBV12-3 or TRBV12-4 and TRBJ1-5, with D perhaps TRBD1 (6 bases). The CDR3 length is 12 residues. V was cut by 6 bases and J by 9 bases, with 12 bases left in between. The CDR3 loop reads CASSPGVGPQHF. CDR3 in DNA: TGTGCCAGCAGCCCAGGGGTTGGGCCCCAGCATTTT.

This clonotype occurred many times. The chain joins TRBV6-6 to TRBJ2-7, with 8 positions matching TRBD2. The V gene's germline CDR1 is MNHNY and CDR2 SVGAGI (reference sequence). The CDR3 contains 13 residues. The V gene end was trimmed by 5 bases and the J gene end by 6 bases; junction bases not matched to a gene: 6. CDR3 in amino acids: CASSDGAGVEQYF. In DNA form, the CDR3 reads TGTGCCAGCAGTGACGGAGCGGGAGTCGAGCAGTACTTC.

This clonotype was counted a few times. The CDR3 protein is CASSSILAVTYNEQFF. As DNA, the CDR3 is TGTGCCAGCAGCTCCATACTAGCGGTGACGTACAATGAGCAGTTCTTC. V and J are TRBV13 and TRBJ2-1; TRBD2 matches 8 bases. J lost 4 bases, V lost 4 bases, and 9 bases had no gene match. The CDR3 contains 16 residues. Germline V gene sequence: CDR1 PRHDT, CDR2 FYEKMQ (reference sequence).

Here the CDR3 DNA reads TGCGCCAGCAGCTCTCGGGACGGGGGGCAGAATGAGCAGTTCTTC. It translates to CASSSRDGGQNEQFF. This chain links TRBV5-1 with TRBJ2-1, with D possibly TRBD2 on 7 matching bases. The CDR3 sequence is 15 residues long. In germline, CDR1 is SGHRS, CDR2 YFSETQ. Trimming removed 3 bases at V and 7 bases at J, with 17 bases between.